A single sample is the source of the 24 T cell receptor beta chains below, sequenced in a study of blood T cell repertoires in COVID-19. Some clones are missing from TCRdb's copy, which holds only in-frame ones; the method was immunoSEQ multiplex PCR. The data hold some 350,000 clones, with about nine tenths observed a single time. Sequencing was performed on peripheral blood. The receptor source for this set is a woman aged 45 to 65 with COVID-19, enrolled during active disease.

This chain uses TRBV5-1 with TRBJ2-2; 8 bases are a match to TRBD1. J was trimmed by 5 bases and V by 4 bases; bases with no gene match: 7. The CDR3 is made up of 15 amino acids. Germline V lookup: CDR1 SGHRS, CDR2 YFSETQ. CDR3 amino acids: CASSQKTGETGELFF. CDR3 bases: TGCGCCAGCAGCCAGAAGACAGGGGAAACCGGGGAGCTGTTTTTT.

The genes are TRBV30 and TRBJ1-2, with 7 bases matching TRBD1. Per the germline V gene, CDR1 is GTSNPN and CDR2 is SVGIG (reference sequence). V lost 4 bases and J lost 11; bases outside the gene matches: 16. CDR3 length: 14 residues. CDR3 nucleotide sequence: TGTGCCTGGACCCCTGGCGCCTCGACAGGGTGGTACACCTTC. It encodes CAWTPGASTGWYTF.

The chain recombines TRBV7-9 with TRBJ1-2, with 9 nucleotides matching TRBD1. CDR1 SEHNR and CDR2 FQNEAQ come from the germline V gene (reference sequence). The CDR3 is 15 amino acids. Losses at the gene ends were 2 bases for V and 3 bases for J; bases not matched to a gene: 4. The CDR3 DNA sequence: TGTGCCAGCAGCTTATGGGACAGGGCCGACTATGGCTACACCTTC. Translated: CASSLWDRADYGYTF. The whole variable domain, filled in from reference TRBV7-9 and TRBJ1-2, reads DTGVSQNPRHKITKRGQNVTFRCDPISEHNRLYWYRQTLGQGPEFLTYFQNEAQLEKSRLLSDRFSAERPKGSFSTLEIQRTEQGDSAMYLCASSLWDRADYGYTFGSGTRLTVV.

The V and J genes are TRBV5-1 and TRBJ2-7; 8 bases match TRBD2. Germline V gives CDR1 SGHRS, CDR2 YFSETQ. The V gene end was trimmed by 5 bases and the J gene end by 4 bases; junction bases not matched to a gene: 8. The CDR3 sequence is 14 residues long. Here the CDR3 reads CASRAGGSRYEQYF. The CDR3 coding sequence is TGCGCCAGCAGGGCGGGAGGATCACGGTACGAGCAGTACTTC.

The chain recombines TRBV27 with TRBJ1-4, with D possibly TRBD1 on 6 matching bases. CDR1 MNHEY and CDR2 SMNVEV come from the germline V gene (reference sequence). V lost 5 bases, J lost 8 bases, and 18 bases lay in between. The CDR3 covers 15 residues. CDR3 nucleotide sequence: TGTGCCAGCAGTCCCTACAGGGCGATAGGGGAAAAACTGTTTTTT. It yields the protein CASSPYRAIGEKLFF.

The chain has TRBV18 and TRBJ1-4; TRBD1 matches 7 bases. Germline V lookup: CDR1 KGHSH, CDR2 LQKENI. The V segment lost 5 bases and the J segment 7 bases; nucleotides outside the gene matches: 10. The CDR3 consists of 15 residues. The CDR3 spells CASSTTTGVFEKLFF. The DNA for the CDR3 is TGTGCCAGCTCAACTACTACAGGGGTCTTTGAAAAACTGTTTTTT.

The gene calls are TRBV3-1 (or the pseudogene TRBV3-2) and TRBJ2-1; 7 bases align to TRBD2. V lost 1 base, J lost 2 bases, and 8 bases stayed unmatched. The CDR3 has 17 residues. The germline V gene has CDR1 LGHDT and CDR2 YNNKEL (reference sequence). As DNA, the CDR3 is TGTGCCAGCAGCCAAGCCCTACTAGCGTTTCCCTACAATGAGCAGTTCTTC. Translating gives CASSQALLAFPYNEQFF.

The rearrangement uses TRBV19 and TRBJ1-5; D call uncertain. V was trimmed by 3 bases and J by 2 bases, leaving 11 bases between them. This CDR3 spans 15 amino acids. Germline V gives CDR1 LNHDA, CDR2 SQIVND (reference sequence). The CDR3 DNA sequence: TGTGCCAGTAGTATTTCAGTCCAGGGCAATCAGCCCCAGCATTTT. Its protein is CASSISVQGNQPQHF.

The V and J genes are TRBV13 and TRBJ2-4, with 7 bases fitting TRBD1. J gave up 4 bases and V 1 base, and 10 bases lay outside the gene matches. There are 17 residues in the CDR3. Germline loops: CDR1 PRHDT, CDR2 FYEKMQ (reference sequence). CDR3 loop: CASSLEVVRDSKNIQYF. In nucleotides, the CDR3 is TGTGCCAGCAGCTTAGAGGTAGTGAGGGACAGTAAAAACATTCAGTACTTC.

Here the CDR3 DNA reads TGTGCCAGCAGAAGGAGCTCTGGGGCCAACGTCCTGACTTTC. It translates to CASRRSSGANVLTF. V is TRBV27 and J is TRBJ2-6, with D uncertain. The V and J ends lost 6 bases and 0 bases respectively, with 6 bases between them. Germline V gives CDR1 MNHEY, CDR2 SMNVEV (reference sequence). This CDR3 spans 14 amino acids.

The V call is TRBV6-5, the J call TRBJ2-2; D possibly corresponds to TRBD2 (6 bases). The ends were cut back, 7 bases at V and 5 bases at J, with 11 bases in the middle. Per the germline V gene, CDR1 is MNHEY and CDR2 is SVGAGI. This CDR3 spans 13 amino acids. As DNA, the CDR3 is TGTGCCAGCACCCTAGCGCCGACCGGGGAGCTGTTTTTT. Its translation: CASTLAPTGELFF.

This chain joins TRBV4-3 and TRBJ2-1; TRBD2 matches at 7 bases. With 0 bases clipped from V and 4 bases from J, the junction kept 6 bases outside the gene matches. This CDR3 has 16 amino acids. CDR1 is LGHNA, CDR2 YSLEER, per germline. In DNA, the CDR3 is TGCGCCAGCAGCCAAGATGGGCGGGGGAGGTACAATGAGCAGTTCTTC. Translated: CASSQDGRGRYNEQFF.

This clone was picked up one time. The V call is TRBV4-3, the J call TRBJ1-1; unclear D gene. CDR1 is LGHNA, CDR2 YSLEER, per germline. The CDR3 extends over 14 amino acids. Trimming shortened V by 0 bases and J by 3 bases, and 8 bases separated the two germline ends. CDR3 coding DNA: TGCGCCAGCAGCCAAGAATCAGGCTACACTGAAGCTTTCTTT. Translation: CASSQESGYTEAFF.

The rearrangement joins TRBV5-1 to TRBJ1-2; 8 bases are shared with TRBD1. CDR1 SGHRS and CDR2 YFSETQ come from the germline V gene. Trimming cost V 2 bases and J 3 bases; bases outside gene matches: 3. The CDR3 sequence is 14 residues long. CDR3 protein: CASSFQGADYGYTF. The CDR3 nucleotides are TGCGCCAGCAGCTTCCAGGGGGCTGACTATGGCTACACCTTC. The complete variable domain, with remaining parts taken from reference TRBV5-1 and TRBJ1-2, reads KAGVTQTPRYLIKTRGQQVTLSCSPISGHRSVSWYQQTPGQGLQFLFEYFSETQRNKGNFPGRFSGRQFSNSRSEMNVSTLELGDSALYLCASSFQGADYGYTFGSGTRLTVV.

This rearrangement joins TRBV25-1 to TRBJ1-1, with 10 bases fitting TRBD1. In germline, CDR1 is MGHDK, CDR2 SYGVNS. The length of the CDR3 is 14 residues. V trimming: 5 bases; J trimming: 10 bases; junction bases outside the gene matches: 10. The CDR3 bases are TGTGCCAGCAGTAAGACAGGGGGCGCGGGGTTAGCTTTCTTT. This translates into CASSKTGGAGLAFF.

This rearrangement joins TRBV11-3 to TRBJ1-4, with 8 bases matching TRBD1. The CDR3 runs to 14 residues. The V and J ends lost 5 bases and 10 bases, in that order; junction bases with no gene match: 9. Germline values: CDR1 SGHNT, CDR2 YENEEA. The CDR3 DNA reads as TGTGCCAGCAGCCAATCCAGGGGGCAGGTAAAACTGTTTTTT. Translation gives CASSQSRGQVKLFF.

This chain uses TRBV30 with TRBJ2-1, with D tentatively TRBD2 (6 bases). CDR1 is GTSNPN and CDR2 is SVGIG in the germline V gene (reference sequence). The CDR3 contains 12 residues. The V gene lost 5 bases and the J gene lost 9 bases, with 14 bases spanning the gap. The CDR3 coding sequence is TGTGCCTGGGGGCCAGCGGGTATTGAGCAGTTCTTC. Protein: CAWGPAGIEQFF.

CDR3 in DNA: TGTGCCAGCTCACCAAACAGGGAGTCCTACAATGAGCAGTTCTTC. Translation: CASSPNRESYNEQFF. The V call is TRBV18, the J call TRBJ2-1; the D gene is possibly TRBD1 (6 bases). Trimming pared 2 bases from V and 1 base from J, leaving 9 bases between. The germline V gene encodes CDR1 KGHSH and CDR2 LQKENI. The CDR3 is 15 amino acids.

The chain has TRBV18 and TRBJ2-7; 9 positions agree with TRBD2. Germline V lookup: CDR1 KGHSH, CDR2 LQKENI. The CDR3 contains 15 residues. With 6 bases clipped from V and 4 bases from J, the junction kept 10 bases outside the gene matches. CDR3 bases: TGTGCCAGCTCGGTAGCGGGAGTTACTTCGTACGAGCAGTACTTC. It is translated as CASSVAGVTSYEQYF.

This clone was seen more than once but under ten times. The chain recombines TRBV11-3 with TRBJ2-3; the D gene is possibly TRBD1 (6 bases). Germline CDR1 and CDR2: SGHNT and YENEEA. V lost 4 bases and J 4 bases, leaving 12 bases between the germline ends. The CDR3 runs to 14 residues. The CDR3 coding sequence is TGTGCCAGCAGCTCCCGACAGGTTGCAGATACGCAGTATTTT. Amino acids: CASSSRQVADTQYF.

This chain connects TRBV18 to TRBJ2-5; TRBD2 agrees at 10 bases. V gave up 3 bases and J gave up 1 base; unmatched junction bases: 5. CDR3 length equals 16 residues. Germline V gene sequence: CDR1 KGHSH, CDR2 LQKENI. For the CDR3, the DNA is TGTGCCAGCTCACCTCAGGTAGCGGGAGGCCAAGAGACCCAGTACTTC. Amino acid sequence: CASSPQVAGGQETQYF. The full variable domain, its missing parts supplied by reference TRBV18 and TRBJ2-5, is NAGVMQNPRHLVRRRGQEARLRCSPMKGHSHVYWYRQLPEEGLKFMVYLQKENIIDESGMPKERFSAEFPKEGPSILRIQQVVRGDSAAYFCASSPQVAGGQETQYFGPGTRLLVL.

V is TRBV10-1 and J is TRBJ1-2; no definite D call. Trimming shortened V by 0 bases and J by 7 bases, and 9 bases separated the two germline ends. The germline V gene encodes CDR1 WNHNN and CDR2 SYGVQD (reference sequence). The CDR3 covers 13 residues. In DNA, the CDR3 is TGCGCCAGCAGTGAGTCGGGGAGAAGTGGCTACACCTTC. Translated: CASSESGRSGYTF.

The chain carries TRBV27 and TRBJ2-1; D gene unclear. The germline CDR1 and CDR2 sequences are MNHEY and SMNVEV (reference sequence). This CDR3 spans 11 amino acids. V was trimmed by 3 bases and J by 6 bases, leaving 3 bases between them. The CDR3, as DNA: TGTGCCAGCAGTTTTCGCAATGAGCAGTTCTTC. It translates to CASSFRNEQFF.

CDR3 sequence reads: CASSLTTNTEAFF. CDR3 nucleotides: TGTGCCAGCAGCCTCACAACGAACACTGAAGCTTTCTTT. J is TRBJ1-1 and V is TRBV11-3; D unclear. The length of the CDR3 is 13 residues. CDR1 and CDR2 from the germline V gene are SGHNT and YENEEA. V lost 5 bases and J 1 base, leaving 8 bases between the germline ends.